These T cell receptor beta chains were read from a single sample in a study of blood T cell repertoires in COVID-19. Using immunoSEQ multiplex PCR, the repertoire was profiled, and TCRdb retains in-frame clones only, with some absent. This sample has more than 350,000 clones, with roughly 90% found just once. Material for sequencing was peripheral blood. The receptors were sampled from a woman aged 25 to 39 with COVID-19, enrolled during active disease. Both conserved end residues are part of each CDR3. Fields, in order: V gene, clone size, J gene, CDR3 protein. Expanded clones are given a class, and other clones once, few, many or no size at all.

V: TRBV11-3; size: -; J: TRBJ2-5; CDR3: CASSPLGGVTETQYF
V: TRBV4-3; size: -; J: TRBJ2-3; CDR3: CASSPTPRDRGITDTQYF
V: TRBV19; size: once; J: TRBJ2-1; CDR3: CASSTPSGGWFF
V: TRBV10-2; size: -; J: TRBJ1-1; CDR3: CASSESSRVEAFF
V: TRBV5-5; size: -; J: TRBJ2-7; CDR3: CASSSDYEQYF
V: TRBV19; size: -; J: TRBJ2-4; CDR3: CASSTPIEAGGWNIQYF
V: TRBV5-5; size: few; J: TRBJ2-3; CDR3: CASSSQPGGTDTQYF
V: TRBV18; size: -; J: TRBJ2-7; CDR3: CASSLYGPEGGYEQYF
V: TRBV2; size: -; J: TRBJ2-5; CDR3: CASSRNNGQGAETQYF
V: TRBV19; size: -; J: TRBJ2-3; CDR3: CASSRGAGGLRVGTDTQYF
V: TRBV11-2; size: -; J: TRBJ2-7; CDR3: CASSSNYEQYF
V: TRBV30; size: once; J: TRBJ1-2; CDR3: CAWSFNRKDGYTF
V: TRBV2; size: -; J: TRBJ1-1; CDR3: CASLILNTEAFF
V: TRBV27; size: -; J: TRBJ2-6; CDR3: CASSLWGITGGPRSGANVLTF
V: TRBV5-1; size: -; J: TRBJ1-5; CDR3: CASSLGGGQPQHF
V: TRBV18; size: once; J: TRBJ2-7; CDR3: CASSPGGTPYPEQYF
V: TRBV5-1; size: -; J: TRBJ2-3; CDR3: CASSPWDRGTDTQYF
V: TRBV27; size: -; J: TRBJ1-5; CDR3: CASRADRGDQPQHF
V: TRBV13; size: -; J: TRBJ2-3; CDR3: CASSLGRAGEEYF
V: TRBV3-1/TRBV3-2; size: once; J: TRBJ2-1; CDR3: CASRAGLAGGSSYNEQFF
V: TRBV4-3; size: -; J: TRBJ1-3; CDR3: CASRETVGNTIYF
V: TRBV6-2/TRBV6-3; size: -; J: TRBJ2-1; CDR3: CASSLRPDYNEQFF